This entry lists 15 T cell receptor beta chains sequenced from one sample in a study of cytomegalovirus exposure and HLA in healthy donors. PCR involved 60 Vbeta and 13 Jbeta primers. The repertoire was sequenced with immunoSEQ multiplex PCR; TCRdb's copy has only in-frame clones and lacks some. This sample's clone table lists fewer than 150,000 clones. Sequencing input: PBMCs. Receptors were obtained from a man aged 40-49 years in good health and CMV-seronegative.

This chain joins TRBV7-3 and TRBJ2-7, with 7 bases lining up with TRBD1. Germline V gives CDR1 SGHTA, CDR2 FQGTGA. The CDR3 spans 17 residues. With 0 bases clipped from V and 4 bases from J, the junction kept 12 bases outside the gene matches. CDR3 sequence (DNA): TGTGCCAGCAGCTTAACTGGTTCTCCAGGGGGAAAATACGAGCAGTACTTC. It is translated as CASSLTGSPGGKYEQYF.

The V call is TRBV6-6, the J call TRBJ2-1; 8 bases are a match to TRBD1. V lost 4 bases, J lost 9 bases, and 5 bases stayed unmatched. CDR1 is MNHNY, CDR2 SVGAGI, per germline (reference sequence). The CDR3 spans 13 residues. The CDR3 nucleotides are TGTGCCAGCAGTTTTCGACAGGGGACTGAGCAGTTCTTC. The encoded protein is CASSFRQGTEQFF.

J is TRBJ2-2 and V is TRBV5-1, with 9 bases matching TRBD1. Germline assignment: CDR1 SGHRS and CDR2 YFSETQ. Losses at the gene ends were 6 bases for V and 3 bases for J; bases not matched to a gene: 3. This CDR3 has 14 residues. The CDR3 sequence: CASKGDRDTGELFF. The CDR3 DNA is TGCGCCAGCAAAGGGGACAGGGACACCGGGGAGCTGTTTTTT. The full variable domain, rest sourced from reference TRBV5-1 and TRBJ2-2, is KAGVTQTPRYLIKTRGQQVTLSCSPISGHRSVSWYQQTPGQGLQFLFEYFSETQRNKGNFPGRFSGRQFSNSRSEMNVSTLELGDSALYLCASKGDRDTGELFFGEGSRLTVL.

The rearrangement links TRBV5-4 to TRBJ1-2; the match to TRBD1 covers 10 bases. Trimming cost V 4 bases and J 0 bases; bases outside gene matches: 6. The CDR3 totals 16 residues. Germline V CDR1 and CDR2: SGHNT, YYREEE (reference sequence). The CDR3 bases are TGTGCCAGCAGCCTTGGGACAGGGGTAGCTAACTATGGCTACACCTTC. Its translation: CASSLGTGVANYGYTF.

This CDR3 is CASSQDDRVGEKLFF. CDR3 DNA: TGTGCCAGCAGCCAAGACGACAGGGTCGGTGAAAAACTGTTTTTT. The chain uses TRBV14 and TRBJ1-4; TRBD1 matches 7 bases. The CDR3 spans 15 residues. Trimming cost V 0 bases and J 7 bases; bases outside gene matches: 5. Germline V gene lookup returns CDR1 SGHDN and CDR2 FVKESK.

The rearrangement links TRBV28 to TRBJ1-2; 7 bases are shared with TRBD1. With V trimmed by 6 bases and J by 6 bases, 7 bases remained unmatched. The CDR3 loop spans 13 amino acids. Germline CDR1 reads MDHEN; CDR2 reads SYDVKM. CDR3 region: CASRSRGTDGYTF. Written as DNA, the CDR3 is TGTGCCAGCAGGTCAAGGGGGACAGATGGCTACACCTTC.

The chain has TRBV18 and TRBJ1-1; 9 bases fit TRBD1. The V and J ends lost 5 bases and 1 base, in that order; junction bases with no gene match: 5. CDR3 length: 15 residues. Germline CDR1 KGHSH, CDR2 LQKENI. The CDR3 here is CASSAGQGTNTEAFF. As DNA, the CDR3 is TGTGCCAGCTCAGCTGGACAGGGGACGAACACTGAAGCTTTCTTT.

The genes are TRBV12-5 and TRBJ2-3; 10 bases align to TRBD2. This CDR3 comprises 15 residues. The junction had 8 bases not matched to a gene; V was cut back by 6 bases and J by 5 bases. Germline V CDR1 and CDR2: LGHNT, FRNRAP. The CDR3 sequence is CASGPSGGAGDTQYF. In DNA form, the CDR3 reads TGTGCTAGTGGACCCAGCGGGGGGGCCGGAGATACGCAGTATTTT. Together with reference TRBV12-5 and TRBJ2-3, the CDR3 gives the full variable domain: DARVTQTPRHKVTEMGQEVTMRCQPILGHNTVFWYRQTMMQGLELLAYFRNRAPLDDSGMPKDRFSAEMPDATLATLKIQPSEPRDSAVYFCASGPSGGAGDTQYFGPGTRLTVL.

This chain joins TRBV6-5 and TRBJ2-7, with D perhaps matching TRBD2 (7 bases). Germline V lookup: CDR1 MNHEY, CDR2 SVGAGI. This CDR3 region has 14 residues. Deletions cut 0 bases from V and 5 bases from J, with 11 bases between. In nucleotides, the CDR3 is TGTGCCAGCAGTTACTCGAGGGGGGGCCACGAGCAGTACTTC. Translation: CASSYSRGGHEQYF.

This chain uses TRBV5-1 with TRBJ1-6; D may be TRBD1 (5 bases). CDR3 length equals 16 residues. Germline V CDR1 and CDR2: SGHRS, YFSETQ. Trimming left V 3 bases short and J 3 bases short, with 13 bases between. The CDR3 nucleotides read TGCGCCAGCAGCTCGGGTGTCGGGGGCTATAATTCACCCCTCCACTTT. Amino acids: CASSSGVGGYNSPLHF.

V gene TRBV14 combines with J gene TRBJ1-2; D unclear. V dropped 0 bases and J dropped 4 bases, with 18 bases sitting between them. CDR1 SGHDN and CDR2 FVKESK come from the germline V gene. This CDR3 spans 17 amino acids. CDR3 sequence: CASSQELSSVFSYGYTF. CDR3 bases: TGTGCCAGCAGCCAAGAATTGTCCTCGGTCTTTAGCTATGGCTACACCTTC.

The chain links TRBV10-3 to TRBJ2-3; possible D gene TRBD1, 6 bases. Trimming took off 7 bases at V and 4 bases at J, with 15 bases between the two ends. The CDR3 totals 14 residues. From germline, CDR1 is ENHRY and CDR2 SYGVKD. CDR3 region: CAINGGRGADTQYF. CDR3 DNA sequence: TGTGCCATCAACGGCGGCAGGGGTGCAGATACGCAGTATTTT.

The chain combines TRBV7-2 with TRBJ1-5; 12 positions match TRBD1. The germline gives CDR1 SGHTA, CDR2 FQGNSA. V gave up 5 bases and J gave up 5 bases; unmatched junction bases: 16. The CDR3 is 19 residues long. CDR3 loop: CASSHRHGTGGKRDQPQHF. The DNA of the CDR3 is TGTGCCAGCAGCCACCGGCATGGGACAGGGGGCAAGAGGGATCAGCCCCAGCATTTT. Complete variable domain (other parts from reference TRBV7-2 and TRBJ1-5): GAGVSQSPSNKVTEKGKDVELRCDPISGHTALYWYRQSLGQGLEFLIYFQGNSAPDKSGLPSDRFSAERTGGSVSTLTIQRTQQEDSAVYLCASSHRHGTGGKRDQPQHFGDGTRLSIL.

CDR3 region: CASSIAPYRQGNSPLHF. Written as DNA, the CDR3 is TGTGCCAGTAGTATCGCCCCATACCGACAGGGGAATTCACCCCTCCACTTT. This chain links TRBV19 with TRBJ1-6; 8 nucleotides align to TRBD1. V gave up 3 bases and J gave up 7 bases; unmatched junction bases: 11. The CDR3 contains 17 residues. Germline values: CDR1 LNHDA, CDR2 SQIVND (reference sequence).

The V and J genes are TRBV6-5 and TRBJ1-4; unclear D gene. The CDR3 spans 13 residues. V lost 6 bases and J lost 8, with 13 bases in between. The V gene's germline CDR1 is MNHEY and CDR2 SVGAGI. CDR3 region: CASRTVANEKLFF. The CDR3 DNA follows: TGTGCCAGCAGAACAGTGGCGAACGAAAAACTGTTTTTT.